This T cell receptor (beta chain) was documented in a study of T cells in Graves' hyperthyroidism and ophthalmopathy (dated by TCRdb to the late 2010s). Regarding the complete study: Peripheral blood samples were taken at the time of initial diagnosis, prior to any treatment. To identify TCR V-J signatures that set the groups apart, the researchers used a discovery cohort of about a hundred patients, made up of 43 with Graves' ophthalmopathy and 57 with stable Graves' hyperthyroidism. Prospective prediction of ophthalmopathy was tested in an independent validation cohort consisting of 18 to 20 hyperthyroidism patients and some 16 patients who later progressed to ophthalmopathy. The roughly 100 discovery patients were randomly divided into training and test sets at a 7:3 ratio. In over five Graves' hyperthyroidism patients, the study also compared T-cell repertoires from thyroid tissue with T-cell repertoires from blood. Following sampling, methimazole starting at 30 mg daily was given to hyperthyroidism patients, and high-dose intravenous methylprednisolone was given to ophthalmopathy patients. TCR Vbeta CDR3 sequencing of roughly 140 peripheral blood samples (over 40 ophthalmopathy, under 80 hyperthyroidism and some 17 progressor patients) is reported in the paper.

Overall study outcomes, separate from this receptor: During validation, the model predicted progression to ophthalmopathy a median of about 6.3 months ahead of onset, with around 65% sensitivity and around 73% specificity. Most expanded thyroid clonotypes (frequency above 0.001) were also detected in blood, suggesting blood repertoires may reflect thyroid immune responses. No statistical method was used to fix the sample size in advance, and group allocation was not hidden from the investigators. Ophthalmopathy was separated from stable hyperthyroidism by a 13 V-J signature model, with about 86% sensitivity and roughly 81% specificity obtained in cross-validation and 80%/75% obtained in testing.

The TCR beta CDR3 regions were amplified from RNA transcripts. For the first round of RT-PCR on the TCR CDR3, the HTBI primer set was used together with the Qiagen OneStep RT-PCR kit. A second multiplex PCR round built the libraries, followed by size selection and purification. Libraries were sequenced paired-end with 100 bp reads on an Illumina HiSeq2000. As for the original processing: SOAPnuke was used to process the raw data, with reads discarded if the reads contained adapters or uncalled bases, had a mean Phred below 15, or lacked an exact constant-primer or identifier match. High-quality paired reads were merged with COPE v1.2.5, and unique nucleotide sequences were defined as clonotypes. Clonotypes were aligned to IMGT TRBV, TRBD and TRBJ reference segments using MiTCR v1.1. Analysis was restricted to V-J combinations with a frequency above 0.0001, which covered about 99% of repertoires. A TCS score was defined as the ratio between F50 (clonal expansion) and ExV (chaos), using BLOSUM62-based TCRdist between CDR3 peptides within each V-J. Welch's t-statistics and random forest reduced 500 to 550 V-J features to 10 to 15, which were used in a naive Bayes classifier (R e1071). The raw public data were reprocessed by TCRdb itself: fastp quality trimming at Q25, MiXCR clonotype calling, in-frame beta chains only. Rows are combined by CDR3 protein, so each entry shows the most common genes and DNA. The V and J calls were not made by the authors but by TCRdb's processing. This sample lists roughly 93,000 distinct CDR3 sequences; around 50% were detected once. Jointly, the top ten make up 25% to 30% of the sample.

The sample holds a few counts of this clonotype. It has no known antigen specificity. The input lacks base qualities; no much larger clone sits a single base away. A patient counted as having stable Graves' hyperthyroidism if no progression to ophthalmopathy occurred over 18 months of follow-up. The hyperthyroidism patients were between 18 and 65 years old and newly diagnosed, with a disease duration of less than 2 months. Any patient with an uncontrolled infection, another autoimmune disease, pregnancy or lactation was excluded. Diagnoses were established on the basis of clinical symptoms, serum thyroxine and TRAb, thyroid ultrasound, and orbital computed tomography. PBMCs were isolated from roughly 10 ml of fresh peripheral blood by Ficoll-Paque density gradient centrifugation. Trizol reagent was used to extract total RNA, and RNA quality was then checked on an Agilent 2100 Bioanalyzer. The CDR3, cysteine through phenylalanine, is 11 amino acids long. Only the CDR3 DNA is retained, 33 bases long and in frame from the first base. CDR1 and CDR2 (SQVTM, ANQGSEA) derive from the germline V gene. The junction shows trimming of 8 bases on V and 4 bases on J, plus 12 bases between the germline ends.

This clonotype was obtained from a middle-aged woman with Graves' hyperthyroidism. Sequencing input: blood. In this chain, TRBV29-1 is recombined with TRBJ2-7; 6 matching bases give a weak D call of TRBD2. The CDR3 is CSFRGSYEQYF. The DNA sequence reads TGCAGCTTCCGGGGGAGTTACGAGCAGTACTTC.